These 26 T cell receptor beta chains share one sample of origin, sequenced in a study of blood T cells in healthy people across ages. Using a J-beta primer mix together with a sample-barcoded 5' primer, a second PCR was run for roughly 6 to 12 cycles. One entry per CDR3 protein, called by TCRdb with MiXCR from the 5' RACE reads. In the table there are around 580,000 distinct CDR3 sequences, 47% of which are singletons. The sequencing sample was made of blood. Source of these receptors: a man older than 75 in good health.

J is TRBJ2-7 and V is TRBV6-5; 8 bases are shared with TRBD1. Germline V CDR1 and CDR2: MNHEY, SVGAGI. Trimming at V came to 4 bases and at J to 2 bases, leaving 1 base not matched to a gene. The CDR3 totals 13 residues. CDR3 region: CASSCRGPYEQYF. The CDR3 DNA is TGTGCCAGCAGTTGCAGGGGGCCCTACGAGCAGTACTTC.

This clonotype appeared once. The rearrangement links TRBV12-3 or TRBV12-4 to TRBJ1-5; 10 nucleotides line up with TRBD1. The J segment lost 7 bases and the V segment lost 6 bases, leaving 9 bases of the junction unmatched. The CDR3 loop spans 15 amino acids. CDR3 DNA: TGTGCCAGCAGCAGAGGGACAGGGGTTTCCCAGCCCCAGCATTTT. Translated: CASSRGTGVSQPQHF.

This clonotype was observed a few times. The V call is TRBV7-2, the J call TRBJ1-2, with 8 bases fitting TRBD1. J gave up 3 bases and V 6 bases, and 6 bases lay outside the gene matches. CDR3 length: 14 amino acids. In germline, CDR1 is SGHTA, CDR2 FQGNSA. The CDR3 DNA follows: TGTGCCAGCAGGGCAGGGGGCGCGGACTATGGCTACACCTTC. Its protein is CASRAGGADYGYTF.

This chain joins TRBV13 and TRBJ2-4; 12 bases are shared with TRBD1. J lost 2 bases, V lost 6 bases, and 14 bases had no gene match. CDR1 is PRHDT and CDR2 is FYEKMQ in the germline V gene (reference sequence). The CDR3 runs to 19 residues. CDR3: CASSPNRDRGRVTKNIQYF. CDR3 coding DNA: TGTGCCAGCAGTCCTAACCGGGACAGGGGGCGCGTTACCAAAAACATTCAGTACTTC.

The gene calls are TRBV10-3 and TRBJ2-5, with TRBD2 matching 8 bases. Germline-derived CDR1 and CDR2 are ENHRY and SYGVKD. V was pared by 10 bases and J by 4 bases, with 8 bases of the junction left unmatched. The CDR3 consists of 13 residues. This CDR3 is CATSAGVLETQYF. DNA of the CDR3: TGTGCCACTTCAGCGGGGGTCCTAGAGACCCAGTACTTC.

The sample holds many counts of this clonotype. CDR3 DNA sequence: TGTGCCAGCGGAATAGACGGGGCCTACGAGCAGTACTTC. Its translation: CASGIDGAYEQYF. J is TRBJ2-7 and V is TRBV27; D is perhaps TRBD2 (5 bases). Trimming stripped 8 bases from V and 2 bases from J, with 13 bases between. The germline gives CDR1 MNHEY, CDR2 SMNVEV (reference sequence). The CDR3 extends over 13 amino acids.

CDR3 bases: TGTGCCAGCCAAAAAGAGGTCTTTTACAATGAGCAGTACTTC. Protein sequence: CASQKEVFYNEQYF. The chain combines TRBV7-2 with TRBJ2-1; no clear D gene. The assigned J gene may be wrong: the sequence end matches TRBJ2-7 better. Per germline, CDR1 SGHTA and CDR2 FQGNSA. This CDR3 comprises 14 residues.

Comment on this clonotype: Being one base from a much bigger clone, this may be a read error. CDR3 amino acids: CAGSVGYLSSYEQYF. CDR3 DNA: TGTGCCGGCAGCGTAGGATATTTAAGCTCCTACGAGCAGTACTTC. This chain connects TRBV9 to TRBJ2-7; D gene unclear. Germline V gives CDR1 SGDLS, CDR2 YYNGEE. The CDR3 sequence is 15 residues long.

In its sample, this clonotype was seen once. The CDR3: CASTQGVYGYTF. The CDR3 DNA reads as TGTGCCAGCACCCAGGGGGTCTATGGCTACACCTTC. V usage is TRBV9 and J usage is TRBJ1-2; 7 bases are shared with TRBD1. CDR3 length: 12 residues. The V segment lost 6 bases and the J segment 4 bases; nucleotides outside the gene matches: 3. CDR1 and CDR2 from the germline V gene are SGDLS and YYNGEE.

This sequence joins TRBV29-1 and TRBJ1-3; D call uncertain. The CDR3 runs 13 residues. The V gene's germline CDR1 is SQVTM and CDR2 ANQGSEA. The V gene lost 4 bases and the J gene lost 0 bases, with 7 bases spanning the gap. CDR3: CSVVGGSGNTIYF. CDR3 DNA sequence: TGCAGCGTTGTCGGTGGCTCTGGAAACACCATATATTTT.

The J gene is TRBJ2-7, the V gene TRBV7-2; 9 bases line up with TRBD2. The V and J ends lost 5 bases and 2 bases, in that order; junction bases with no gene match: 7. The length of the CDR3 is 15 residues. The germline gives CDR1 SGHTA, CDR2 FQGNSA. The CDR3 loop is CASSQGLAQTYEQYF. DNA of the CDR3: TGTGCCAGCAGCCAGGGACTAGCTCAAACCTACGAGCAGTACTTC.

V is TRBV29-1 and J is TRBJ1-2; perhaps TRBD1 as D (5 bases). The V gene lost 3 bases and the J gene lost 4 bases, with 15 bases spanning the gap. Per the germline V gene, CDR1 is SQVTM and CDR2 is ANQGSEA. This CDR3 has 14 residues. The CDR3 sequence is CSVDGGALGYGYTF. For the CDR3, the DNA is TGCAGCGTTGATGGCGGGGCTCTTGGCTATGGCTACACCTTC. Full variable domain (remainder filled in from reference TRBV29-1 and TRBJ1-2): SAVISQKPSRDICQRGTSLTIQCQVDSQVTMMFWYRQQPGQSLTLIATANQGSEATYESGFVIDKFPISRPNLTFSTLTVSNMSPEDSSIYLCSVDGGALGYGYTFGSGTRLTVV.

The chain employs TRBV3-1 and TRBJ2-1; D perhaps matches TRBD2 (6 bases). The CDR3 covers 16 residues. Germline V gene sequence: CDR1 LGHDT, CDR2 YNNKEL (reference sequence). V was clipped by 1 base and J by 5 bases, with 15 bases between them. Here the CDR3 DNA reads TGTGCCAGCAGCCAAGGTGGAGGAGTAGCGGACAATGAGCAGTTCTTC. It codes for CASSQGGGVADNEQFF.

The chain recombines TRBV20-1 with TRBJ2-2, with TRBD2 matching 12 bases. The CDR3 is 18 residues long. V was clipped by 3 bases and J by 0 bases; unmatched bases: 8. The germline V gene has CDR1 DFQATT and CDR2 SNEGSKA (reference sequence). CDR3: CSASVPSGRAANTGELFF. As DNA, the CDR3 is TGCAGTGCTAGCGTGCCTAGCGGGAGGGCCGCGAACACCGGGGAGCTGTTTTTT.

Of note for this clonotype: A read error may account for a junction end that differs from germline. The CDR3 coding sequence is TGTGCCAGCACTTTTGGACTGAGCTCCTACGGGCAGTACTTC. It translates to CASTFGLSSYGQYF. This chain joins TRBV2 and TRBJ2-7; D might be TRBD2 (5 bases). This CDR3 is built from 14 residues. Per germline, CDR1 SNHLY and CDR2 FYNNEI.

The chain is built from TRBV20-1 and TRBJ1-4, with 7 bases matching TRBD1. The CDR3 covers 14 residues. V lost 2 bases, J lost 5 bases, and 5 bases stayed unmatched. CDR1 and CDR2 (germline): DFQATT, SNEGSKA (reference sequence). CDR3 region: CSARRDSLNEKLFF. CDR3 DNA: TGCAGTGCTAGAAGGGACAGCTTAAATGAAAAACTGTTTTTT.

This clonotype came up once. V is TRBV28 and J is TRBJ1-2; a possible D gene is TRBD1 (6 bases). V lost 11 bases to trimming and J lost 4 bases, with 17 bases between them. Germline V gene sequence: CDR1 MDHEN, CDR2 SYDVKM. The CDR3 totals 13 residues. Written as DNA, the CDR3 is TGTGCCGCGGGGGCTTTTTCCATCTATGGCTACACCTTC. Residues: CAAGAFSIYGYTF.

The V and J genes are TRBV25-1 and TRBJ2-1, with TRBD1 identical over 9 bases. J gave up 0 bases and V 3 bases, and 9 bases lay outside the gene matches. Germline V CDR1 and CDR2: MGHDK, SYGVNS. The CDR3 has 18 residues. Here the CDR3 DNA reads TGTGCCAGCAGTGAGGACAGGGGCACCCCAGGCTCCTACAATGAGCAGTTCTTC. This codes for CASSEDRGTPGSYNEQFF.

On this clonotype itself: This could be a read error, since a much larger clone is one nucleotide away. The V call is TRBV7-7, the J call TRBJ2-7, with D unclear. This CDR3 comprises 13 residues. CDR1 SSHAT and CDR2 FNYEAQ come from the germline V gene (reference sequence). The CDR3 DNA reads as TGTGCTAGCAGCGTAACCGCCTCCTACGAGCAGTACTTC. Amino acids: CASSVTASYEQYF.

In this sample, this clonotype turned up a few times. The V and J genes are TRBV4-2 and TRBJ2-5; 7 positions match TRBD1. The J call is uncertain, as TRBJ2-7 better fits the DNA end. Per germline, CDR1 LGHNA and CDR2 YNFKEQ. The CDR3 spans 13 residues. The CDR3 nucleotides are TGTGCCAGCAGCCAAGCAGGGGGAAGCGAGCAGTACTTC. Translation: CASSQAGGSEQYF.

The J gene is TRBJ2-3, the V gene TRBV4-2; the match to TRBD1 covers 8 bases. V lost 2 bases to trimming and J lost 2 bases; unmatched junction nucleotides: 3. Per the germline V gene, CDR1 is LGHNA and CDR2 is YNFKEQ. The length of the CDR3 is 15 residues. The DNA for the CDR3 is TGTGCCAGCAGCCAACCAGGGGGCAACACAGATACGCAGTATTTT. Its protein product is CASSQPGGNTDTQYF.

The V and J genes are TRBV6-5 and TRBJ1-3; D gene uncertain. V was clipped by 7 bases and J by 1 base, with 17 bases between them. The CDR3 runs 16 residues. Looked up from germline, CDR1 is MNHEY and CDR2 is SVGAGI. CDR3 sequence (DNA): TGTGCCAGCACCCGATCATCCCTTCTTTCTGGAAACACCATATATTTT. It translates to CASTRSSLLSGNTIYF.

As DNA, the CDR3 is TGTGCTAGTGGTTTGGAAGAGAATCAGCCCCAGCATTTT. This translates into CASGLEENQPQHF. This sequence joins TRBV12-5 and TRBJ1-5; no reliable D call. Germline V CDR1 and CDR2: LGHNT, FRNRAP. The germline V and J ends were trimmed by 1 base and 4 bases, with 5 bases remaining between them. There are 13 residues in the CDR3.

The rearrangement uses TRBV10-3 and TRBJ2-3; D gene uncertain. Germline V lookup: CDR1 ENHRY, CDR2 SYGVKD. The CDR3 spans 15 residues. Trimming took off 0 bases at V and 4 bases at J, with 11 bases between the two ends. CDR3 in DNA: TGTGCCATCAGTGAGTCGTTTGTGGGGTCAGATACGCAGTATTTT. It encodes CAISESFVGSDTQYF.

This clonotype was observed a handful of times. This chain uses TRBV7-2 with TRBJ2-3, with 7 bases fitting TRBD1. J gave up 2 bases and V 4 bases, and 9 bases lay outside the gene matches. Looked up from germline, CDR1 is SGHTA and CDR2 is FQGNSA. This CDR3 is 16 amino acids long. DNA for the CDR3: TGTGCCAGCAGCTCGCGTCCCGGGACAGTCACAGATACGCAGTATTTT. Protein sequence: CASSSRPGTVTDTQYF. The entire variable domain, with the rest obtained from reference TRBV7-2 and TRBJ2-3, is as follows: GAGVSQSPSNKVTEKGKDVELRCDPISGHTALYWYRQSLGQGLEFLIYFQGNSAPDKSGLPSDRFSAERTGGSVSTLTIQRTQQEDSAVYLCASSSRPGTVTDTQYFGPGTRLTVL.

The chain recombines TRBV10-2 with TRBJ2-4; 8 positions agree with TRBD1. With the DNA end fitting TRBJ2-7 better, the J assignment may be wrong. This CDR3 spans 11 amino acids. In germline, CDR1 is WSHSY, CDR2 SAAADI. The CDR3 DNA follows: TGCGCCAGCTGGACAGGGCGCGAGCAGTACTTC. As protein: CASWTGREQYF.